A single sample is the source of the 8 T cell receptor beta chains below, sequenced in a study of T cell clonality in common variable immunodeficiency. TCRdb's table, derived via immunoSEQ multiplex PCR, lists solely in-frame clones and lacks some. The data show about 55,000 clones, with none appearing a single time. What was sequenced was peripheral blood mononuclear cells. The receptors come from a person between 18 and 69 years old in good health.

This clone was detected many times. The read ends 3 residues before the CDR3 terminus; that terminus is restored from the germline J gene. J is TRBJ1-1 and V is TRBV11-2; D remains unclear. Germline CDR1 reads SGHAT; CDR2 reads FQNNGV. The CDR3 sequence is 13 residues long. Trimming left V 5 bases short and J 0 bases short, with 7 bases between. CDR3 residues: CASSPGMNTEAFF. The CDR3 DNA, read in part, is TGTGCCAGCAGCCCGGGTATGAACACTGAA.

This clone was found many times. The CDR3 end falls 3 residues outside the read, so it is completed with the germline J gene. The chain links TRBV3-1 (or the pseudogene TRBV3-2) to TRBJ2-1, with TRBD1 as a possible D gene (6 bases). The V end was cut by 4 bases, the J end by 6 bases, with 19 bases between. Germline CDR1 is LGHDT and CDR2 is YNNKEL (reference sequence). This CDR3 is 16 amino acids long. The CDR3: CASSRHRDISPNEQFF. The CDR3 bases that were read are TGTGCCAGCAGCCGCCACCGGGACATCTCTCCCAATGAG.

This clone was seen at least ten times. The observed sequence ends 3 residues before the CDR3 terminus, with the missing tail filled in from the germline J gene. The chain combines TRBV12-3 or TRBV12-4 with TRBJ2-3; D remains unclear. The CDR3 consists of 14 residues. Trimming pared 3 bases from V and 2 bases from J, leaving 9 bases between. CDR3 DNA, as far as it was read: TGTGCCAGCAGTTTGGGCAAGACCACAGATACG. Encoded protein: CASSLGKTTDT. The entire CDR3 is CASSLGKTTDTQYF.

Many counts were recorded for this clone. The read halts 3 residues ahead of the CDR3 end, with the missing end drawn from the germline J gene. The V gene is TRBV7-3, the J gene TRBJ2-1, with 9 bases that match TRBD1. J was trimmed by 5 bases and V by 6 bases; bases with no gene match: 8. The CDR3 has 15 residues. Germline values: CDR1 SGHTA, CDR2 FQGTGA. The CDR3 bases that were read are TGTGCCAGCAGACAAGGACAGGGGCTTGACAATGAG. Amino acids: CASRQGQGLDNE. The entire CDR3 is CASRQGQGLDNEQFF.

This clone was seen repeatedly, ten times or more. From the germline J gene comes the end of the CDR3, since the read stops 3 residues before it. The chain has TRBV28 and TRBJ1-2; no reliable D call. CDR3 size: 14 residues. From germline, CDR1 is MDHEN and CDR2 SYDVKM. The germline V and J ends were trimmed by 10 bases and 5 bases, with 20 bases remaining between them. CDR3 DNA, as far as it was read: TGTGCCACCTACGTTCAGGCAGTAAAATATGGC. Translating gives CATYVQAVKYG. The full-length CDR3 reads as CATYVQAVKYGYTF.

This clone was observed many times. The CDR3 end falls 3 residues outside the read, so it is completed with the germline J gene. This sequence joins TRBV10-3 and TRBJ1-2; D possibly corresponds to TRBD1 (6 bases). The germline gives CDR1 ENHRY, CDR2 SYGVKD. The CDR3 spans 12 residues. V lost 3 bases and J lost 6, with 8 bases in between. The CDR3 reads CAISEGGHGYTF. The covered CDR3 bases are TGTGCCATCAGTGAAGGGGGACATGGC.

This clone is labeled medium-sized. The read is 3 residues too short to cover the CDR3 end, so that end is filled in from the germline J gene. This chain connects TRBV6-2 or TRBV6-3 to TRBJ2-2, with 9 bases that match TRBD2. J lost 0 bases, V lost 6 bases, and 5 bases had no gene match. Looked up from germline, CDR1 is MNHEY and CDR2 is SVGEGT. The CDR3 covers 16 residues. CDR3: CASSPGTSPNTGELFF. The CDR3 DNA, read in part, is TGTGCCAGCAGCCCTGGGACTAGCCCGAACACCGGGGAG.

In this sample, this clone turned up many times. The read ends 3 residues early relative to the CDR3; the germline J gene fills the gap. This chain links TRBV5-1 with TRBJ2-3, with 8 bases lining up with TRBD2. The CDR3 is 16 residues long. Germline V gene lookup returns CDR1 SGHRS and CDR2 YFSETQ. The CDR3 loop is CASSSGGRFARETQYF. CDR3 DNA, as far as it was read: TGCGCCAGCAGCTCAGGCGGGAGGTTTGCGAGAGAGACG.